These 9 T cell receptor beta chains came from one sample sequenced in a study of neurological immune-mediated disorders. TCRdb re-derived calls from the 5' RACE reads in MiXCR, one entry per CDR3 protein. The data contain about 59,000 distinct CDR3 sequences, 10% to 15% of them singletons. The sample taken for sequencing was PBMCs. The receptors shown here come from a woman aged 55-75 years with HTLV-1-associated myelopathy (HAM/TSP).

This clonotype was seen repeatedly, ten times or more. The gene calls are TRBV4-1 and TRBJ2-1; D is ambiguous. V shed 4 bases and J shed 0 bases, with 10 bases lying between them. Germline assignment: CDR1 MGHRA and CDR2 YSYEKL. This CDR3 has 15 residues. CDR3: CASSPGPTSYNEQFF. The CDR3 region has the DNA TGCGCCAGCAGCCCCGGACCGACCTCCTACAATGAGCAGTTCTTC.

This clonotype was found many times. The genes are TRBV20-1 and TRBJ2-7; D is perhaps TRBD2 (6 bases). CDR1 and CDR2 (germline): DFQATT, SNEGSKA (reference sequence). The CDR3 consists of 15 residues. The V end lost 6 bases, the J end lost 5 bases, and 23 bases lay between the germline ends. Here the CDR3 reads CSASGRTHEFHEQYF. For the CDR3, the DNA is TGCAGTGCCTCCGGGAGAACGCACGAGTTTCACGAGCAGTACTTC.

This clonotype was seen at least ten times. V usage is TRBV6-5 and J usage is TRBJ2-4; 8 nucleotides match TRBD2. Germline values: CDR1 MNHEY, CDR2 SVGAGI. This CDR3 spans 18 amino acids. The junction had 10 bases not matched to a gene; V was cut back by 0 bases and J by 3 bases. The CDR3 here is CASSYSIAGKEGKNIQYF. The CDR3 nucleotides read TGTGCCAGCAGTTACTCGATAGCGGGAAAGGAGGGCAAAAACATTCAGTACTTC.

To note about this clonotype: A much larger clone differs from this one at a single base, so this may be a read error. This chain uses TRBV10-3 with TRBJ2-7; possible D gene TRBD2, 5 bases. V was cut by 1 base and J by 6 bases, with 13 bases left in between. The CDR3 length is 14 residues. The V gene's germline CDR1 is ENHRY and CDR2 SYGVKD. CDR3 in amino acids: CAISELEVRGEQYF. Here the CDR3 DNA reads TGTGCCATCAGTGAGTTGGAGGTACGGGGCGAGCAGTACTTC.

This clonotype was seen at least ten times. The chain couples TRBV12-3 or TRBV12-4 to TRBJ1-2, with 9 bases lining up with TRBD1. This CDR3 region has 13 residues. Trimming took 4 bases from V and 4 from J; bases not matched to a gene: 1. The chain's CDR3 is CASSWTGVYGYTF. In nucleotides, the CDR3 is TGTGCCAGCAGTTGGACAGGGGTCTATGGCTACACCTTC.

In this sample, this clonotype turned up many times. In DNA form, the CDR3 reads TGTGCCAGCAGCCAAGCCCTCTACGGGGCAGACTATGGCTACACCTTC. This codes for CASSQALYGADYGYTF. The rearrangement uses TRBV3-1 and TRBJ1-2; maybe TRBD1 (5 bases). This CDR3 has 16 residues. Trimming took off 1 base at V and 3 bases at J, with 15 bases between the two ends. CDR1 is LGHDT and CDR2 is YNNKEL in the germline V gene (reference sequence).

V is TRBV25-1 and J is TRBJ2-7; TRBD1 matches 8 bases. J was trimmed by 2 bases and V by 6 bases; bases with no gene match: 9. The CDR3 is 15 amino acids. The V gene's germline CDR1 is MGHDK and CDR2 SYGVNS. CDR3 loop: CASREETGVPYEQYF. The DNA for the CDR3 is TGTGCCAGCAGGGAGGAGACAGGGGTCCCCTACGAGCAGTACTTC.

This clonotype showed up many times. The CDR3 nucleotides read TGCAGTGTTAGGGGTGCTAGCGACAATGAGCAGTTCTTC. It translates to CSVRGASDNEQFF. The chain employs TRBV20-1 and TRBJ2-1; D possibly corresponds to TRBD2 (6 bases). The CDR3 runs 13 residues. Trimming shortened V by 7 bases and J by 5 bases, and 15 bases separated the two germline ends. Germline V gives CDR1 DFQATT, CDR2 SNEGSKA (reference sequence).

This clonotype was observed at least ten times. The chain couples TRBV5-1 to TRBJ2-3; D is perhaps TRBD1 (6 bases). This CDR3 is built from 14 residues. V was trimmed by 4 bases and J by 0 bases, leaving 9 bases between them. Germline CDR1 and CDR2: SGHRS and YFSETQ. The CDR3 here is CASSTGQSTDTQYF. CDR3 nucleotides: TGCGCCAGCAGCACCGGACAGAGCACAGATACGCAGTATTTT.